A single sample gave rise to the 9 T cell receptor beta chains below, sequenced in a study of blood T cells in healthy people across ages. The authors ran a second PCR of about 7 to 12 cycles using a sample-barcoded 5' primer and a J-beta primer mix. TCRdb passed the 5' RACE reads through MiXCR, listing each CDR3 protein once. The data contain around 650,000 distinct CDR3 sequences, 32% of them singletons. Sequencing was done on a sample of blood. All receptors come from a woman of 80 years or more in good health.

There are many counts of this clonotype. V usage is TRBV11-2 and J usage is TRBJ2-1, with D maybe TRBD2 (6 bases). Trimming pared 0 bases from V and 7 bases from J, leaving 13 bases between. Germline loops: CDR1 SGHAT, CDR2 FQNNGV. The CDR3 length is 15 residues. The CDR3 reads CASSLEFGGGNEQFF. CDR3 nucleotides: TGTGCCAGCAGCTTAGAGTTCGGTGGGGGGAATGAGCAGTTCTTC.

This chain joins TRBV20-1 and TRBJ1-3; 8 bases agree with TRBD1. CDR1 is DFQATT, CDR2 SNEGSKA, per germline (reference sequence). V dropped 5 bases and J dropped 0; count of bases not matched to a gene: 3. The CDR3 totals 14 residues. This CDR3 is CSADRGGSGNTIYF. Here the CDR3 DNA reads TGCAGTGCTGACAGGGGAGGCTCTGGAAACACCATATATTTT.

This clonotype appeared many times. The chain employs TRBV5-1 and TRBJ1-2; possible D gene TRBD1, 6 bases. Germline V gene data show CDR1 as SGHRS and CDR2 as YFSETQ. The CDR3 is 16 residues long. V lost 0 bases to trimming and J lost 7 bases, with 19 bases between them. The CDR3 coding sequence is TGCGCCAGCAGCTTGGCGGGGACATTGGGGGCAGCTGGCTACACCTTC. Encoded protein: CASSLAGTLGAAGYTF.

This clonotype was detected only a few times. The rearrangement uses TRBV28 and TRBJ1-5, with D tentatively TRBD1 (6 bases). Trimming took 1 base from V and 3 from J, leaving 13 bases between them. The CDR3 extends over 16 amino acids. Germline V lookup: CDR1 MDHEN, CDR2 SYDVKM. Here the CDR3 DNA reads TGTGCCAGCAGTTTATCGGGCAGGGGCGCCAATCAGCCCCAGCATTTT. Translating it yields CASSLSGRGANQPQHF.

This clonotype appeared many times. The chain carries TRBV24-1 and TRBJ2-3, with a tentative D call TRBD2 (6 bases). V was shortened by 7 bases and J by 4 bases, with 14 bases between the two germline ends. Germline lookup yields CDR1 KGHDR and CDR2 SFDVKD. This CDR3 is 14 amino acids long. CDR3 sequence: CATRPGRTADTQYF. DNA of the CDR3: TGTGCCACCAGACCTGGGAGGACCGCAGATACGCAGTATTTT.

This chain joins TRBV5-5 and TRBJ2-5; D is uncertain. Germline V gene lookup returns CDR1 SGHKS and CDR2 YYEKEE (reference sequence). The CDR3 is 14 residues long. Trimming took 1 base from V and 0 from J, leaving 7 bases between them. The CDR3 reads CASSLRQDQETQYF. As DNA, the CDR3 is TGTGCCAGCAGCTTGAGGCAGGACCAAGAGACCCAGTACTTC.

Concerning this clonotype: This may be a read error: a much more frequent sequence differs by one nucleotide. V is TRBV20-1 and J is TRBJ2-3; D possibly matches TRBD1 or TRBD2 (5 bases each). Per the germline V gene, CDR1 is DFQATT and CDR2 is SNEGSKA (reference sequence). The CDR3 runs 15 residues. CDR3 loop: CGARGDGAGTDTQYF. The CDR3, as DNA: TGCGGTGCCAGAGGAGACGGGGCGGGCACAGATACGCAGTATTTT.

This clonotype was picked up many times. The V call is TRBV3-1, the J call TRBJ1-6; no reliable D call. Trimming shortened V by 6 bases and J by 10 bases, and 16 bases separated the two germline ends. The CDR3 has 14 residues. Germline V gives CDR1 LGHDT, CDR2 YNNKEL (reference sequence). In DNA, the CDR3 is TGTGCCAGCAGGGAGTCAGGATGGAGCTCACCCCTCCACTTT. Its translation: CASRESGWSSPLHF. Filled out from reference TRBV3-1 and TRBJ1-6, the complete variable domain reads DTAVSQTPKYLVTQMGNDKSIKCEQNLGHDTMYWYKQDSKKFLKIMFSYNNKELIINETVPNRFSPKSPDKAHLNLHINSLELGDSAVYFCASRESGWSSPLHFGNGTRLTVT.

The chain links TRBV5-6 to TRBJ2-7, with D unresolved. Germline values: CDR1 SGHDT, CDR2 YYEEEE. Trimming removed 2 bases at V and 13 bases at J, with 25 bases between. The CDR3 is made up of 15 amino acids. The DNA of the CDR3 is TGTGCCAGCAGCTTAAAAGGAGCAGAAGTAAAGGTTGCCTACTTC. As protein: CASSLKGAEVKVAYF.